Following are 13 T cell receptor beta chains from one sample sequenced in a study of blood T cell repertoires in COVID-19 (dated by TCRdb to about 2020). Preparation of the library involved the immunoSEQ multiplex PCR assay. TCRdb holds this immuneACCESS table with in-frame rearrangements only. Some clones are missing; in checked studies, unresolved V genes explain under half, and the rest has no known cause. The sample table lists about 100,000 clones, around four fifths of them with a count of one. The biggest ten clones account for about 4.3% of the sample. Input material: peripheral blood. These receptors were collected from an older man with acute or convalescent COVID-19.

This chain links TRBV19 with TRBJ1-6; 7 bases align to TRBD1. The trim removed 6 bases at V and 10 bases at J, leaving 6 bases unmatched. This CDR3 has 13 residues. CDR1 is LNHDA, CDR2 SQIVND, per germline (reference sequence). The CDR3 spells CASSIKQGSPLHF. CDR3 nucleotides: TGTGCCAGTAGCATAAAACAGGGGTCACCCCTCCACTTT.

The V call is TRBV27, the J call TRBJ2-1; D uncertain. CDR1 is MNHEY, CDR2 SMNVEV, per germline (reference sequence). The length of the CDR3 is 11 residues. Trimming took off 1 base at V and 10 bases at J, with 5 bases between the two ends. In nucleotides, the CDR3 is TGTGCCAGCAGTTTATTCGGGGAGCAGTTCTTC. The encoded protein is CASSLFGEQFF.

The chain carries TRBV6-5 and TRBJ1-1; 11 bases are shared with TRBD1. The CDR3 runs to 14 residues. The V and J ends lost 6 bases and 4 bases, in that order; junction bases with no gene match: 4. CDR1 is MNHEY and CDR2 is SVGAGI in the germline V gene. DNA of the CDR3: TGTGCCAGCAGCACCGGGACAGGGGGCACTGAAGCTTTCTTT. Protein: CASSTGTGGTEAFF.

V and J are TRBV19 and TRBJ1-6, with a possible D match to TRBD1 (6 bases). This CDR3 contains 14 residues. Per the germline V gene, CDR1 is LNHDA and CDR2 is SQIVND (reference sequence). Trimming took 4 bases from V and 7 from J, leaving 11 bases between them. The DNA of the CDR3 is TGTGCCAGTAGTAATCCAGGGGCCAATTCACCCCTCCACTTT. Its protein is CASSNPGANSPLHF.

This chain joins TRBV6-4 and TRBJ2-1; possibly TRBD2 for D (7 bases). V dropped 0 bases and J dropped 8 bases, with 14 bases sitting between them. Looked up from germline, CDR1 is MRHNA and CDR2 is SNTAGT. The CDR3 extends over 15 amino acids. In nucleotides, the CDR3 is TGTGCCAGCAGTGACTCAGGGGGGGCGAGCGATGAGCAGTTCTTC. Residues: CASSDSGGASDEQFF.

This clone was found a few times. CDR3 amino acids: CASSPAGGRNEQFF. CDR3 DNA sequence: TGTGCCAGCAGCCCCGCGGGGGGCCGCAATGAGCAGTTCTTC. The chain has TRBV11-2 and TRBJ2-1; 8 bases line up with TRBD2. The CDR3 consists of 14 residues. Losses at the gene ends were 5 bases for V and 6 bases for J; bases not matched to a gene: 6. The V gene's germline CDR1 is SGHAT and CDR2 FQNNGV.

The rearrangement joins TRBV18 to TRBJ2-5, with 14 bases matching TRBD2. The CDR3 loop spans 21 amino acids. Germline V gives CDR1 KGHSH, CDR2 LQKENI. V gave up 0 bases and J gave up 5 bases; unmatched junction bases: 17. CDR3: CASSPPTGTSGGLILRETQYF. The CDR3 bases are TGTGCCAGCTCACCACCAACAGGGACTAGCGGGGGTTTAATTTTACGGGAGACCCAGTACTTC.

The chain couples TRBV6-2 or TRBV6-3 to TRBJ2-7; tentative D call: TRBD2 (5 bases). The CDR3 is made up of 14 amino acids. Deletions cut 4 bases from V and 5 bases from J, with 15 bases between. Germline V gives CDR1 MNHEY, CDR2 SVGEGT. This CDR3 is CASSFWGAKNEQYF. CDR3 nucleotide sequence: TGTGCCAGCAGTTTTTGGGGAGCTAAGAACGAGCAGTACTTC.

This chain joins TRBV12-5 and TRBJ1-1, with 7 positions matching TRBD1. The CDR3 runs 16 residues. V was pared by 2 bases and J by 3 bases, with 9 bases of the junction left unmatched. The germline CDR1 and CDR2 sequences are LGHNT and FRNRAP. The CDR3 protein is CASGLYWTGIDTEAFF. The DNA of the CDR3 is TGTGCTAGTGGTTTGTACTGGACAGGTATAGACACTGAAGCTTTCTTT. The full variable domain, completed using reference TRBV12-5 and TRBJ1-1, is DARVTQTPRHKVTEMGQEVTMRCQPILGHNTVFWYRQTMMQGLELLAYFRNRAPLDDSGMPKDRFSAEMPDATLATLKIQPSEPRDSAVYFCASGLYWTGIDTEAFFGQGTRLTVV.

This clone was detected only a few times. The J gene is TRBJ1-2, the V gene TRBV9; a weak D match, TRBD1 (6 bases). The V and J ends lost 4 bases and 4 bases respectively, with 14 bases between them. The germline CDR1 and CDR2 sequences are SGDLS and YYNGEE. This CDR3 comprises 14 residues. The CDR3, as DNA: TGTGCCAGCAGCCCCCCCAACAGGGTCTATGGCTACACCTTC. This sequence encodes CASSPPNRVYGYTF.

This rearrangement joins TRBV5-1 to TRBJ2-3; the match to TRBD2 covers 12 bases. This CDR3 is built from 18 residues. Germline loops: CDR1 SGHRS, CDR2 YFSETQ. V shed 0 bases, J shed 3 bases, and the junction held 8 bases outside the gene matches. The CDR3 DNA reads as TGCGCCAGCAGCTTGGCCCTACTAGCGGGGGGCCGTACAGATACGCAGTATTTT. It is translated as CASSLALLAGGRTDTQYF.

The chain has TRBV6-5 and TRBJ1-6, with 7 bases fitting TRBD1. Losses at the gene ends were 5 bases for V and 7 bases for J; bases not matched to a gene: 5. Germline V gene data show CDR1 as MNHEY and CDR2 as SVGAGI. The length of the CDR3 is 14 residues. The CDR3 is CASSRGTANSPLHF. CDR3 nucleotides: TGTGCCAGCAGTCGGGGGACAGCAAATTCACCCCTCCACTTT.

This chain uses TRBV2 with TRBJ2-3, with 8 bases fitting TRBD2. The germline V gene encodes CDR1 SNHLY and CDR2 FYNNEI. The CDR3 is made up of 15 amino acids. J was trimmed by 2 bases and V by 5 bases; bases with no gene match: 6. CDR3 sequence reads: CASSRGGPLTDTQYF. The CDR3 DNA sequence: TGTGCCAGCAGTCGCGGGGGGCCCCTCACAGATACGCAGTATTTT.